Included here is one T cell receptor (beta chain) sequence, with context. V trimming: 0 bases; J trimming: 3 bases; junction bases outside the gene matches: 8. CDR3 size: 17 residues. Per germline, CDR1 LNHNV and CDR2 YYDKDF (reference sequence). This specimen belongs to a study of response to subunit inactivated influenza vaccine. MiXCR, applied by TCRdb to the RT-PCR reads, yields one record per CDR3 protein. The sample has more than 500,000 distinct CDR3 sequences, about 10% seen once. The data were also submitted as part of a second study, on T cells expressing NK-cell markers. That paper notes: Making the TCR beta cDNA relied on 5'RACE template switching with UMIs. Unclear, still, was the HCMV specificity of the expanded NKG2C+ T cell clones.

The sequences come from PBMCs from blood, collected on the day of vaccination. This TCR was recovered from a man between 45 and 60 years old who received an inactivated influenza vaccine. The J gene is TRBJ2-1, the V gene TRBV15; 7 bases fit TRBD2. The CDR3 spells CATSREGGLAVYNEQFF. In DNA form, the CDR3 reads TGTGCCACCAGCAGAGAGGGAGGCCTAGCGGTCTACAATGAGCAGTTCTTC. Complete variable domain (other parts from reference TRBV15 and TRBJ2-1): DAMVIQNPRYQVTQFGKPVTLSCSQTLNHNVMYWYQQKSSQAPKLLFHYYDKDFNNEADTPDNFQSRRPNTSFCFLDIRSPGLGDTAMYLCATSREGGLAVYNEQFFGPGTRLTVL.